This entry features one TCR beta chain sequence. What it binds is unknown. The junction differs from germline at one of its ends, possibly a read error. A modified ARM-PCR protocol with three rounds of nested PCR amplified TCRbeta. Each CDR3 protein is one row after TCRdb ran MiXCR on the multiplex PCR reads. The sample yields tens of thousands of distinct CDR3 sequences, less than 70% seen once. The template was RNA from unsorted bulk tissue. The normal lung tissue was taken more than 3 cm from the tumor edge. These data belong to a study of tumor and adjacent non-tumor tissue in lung cancer. Broader study findings: Tumor repertoires had a smaller top 100 clone share than normal lung. TCR diversity was significantly greater in tumor than normal lung tissue.

This CDR3 spans 16 amino acids. The germline CDR1 and CDR2 sequences are MDHEN and SYDVKM. V gene TRBV28 combines with J gene TRBJ1-2; maybe TRBD1 (6 bases). The sample consisted of distant non-tumor lung tissue. The TCR comes from a woman aged 40 to 50 with non-small cell lung cancer. The CDR3 protein is CASRFQDRWFLYGYTF. The CDR3 DNA sequence: TGTGCTAGCAGGTTTCAAGACAGGTGGTTTCTCTATGGCTACACCTTC.